What follows describes a single T cell receptor (beta chain). It has no known antigen specificity. No much larger clone is present one base from it, and per-base qualities are unavailable. This sample was included in a study of blood T cell repertoires in COVID-19 (dated by TCRdb to the early 2020s). General notes on the study: Collaborator samples came from the United States, Italy and Spain and covered acute and convalescent phases of COVID-19. The samples were drawn from two sources: the first 160 participants of the ongoing ImmuneRACE study, and 1,254 subjects contributed by 6 global collaborators. Where available, HLA class I and class II types were taken from metadata supplied by the sample provider and were not determined by assay-based typing. Nearly every sample came with metadata listing a de-identified subject ID, COVID-19 status, age in years and sex. The dataset comprised deeply sampled blood TCRbeta repertoires from subjects exposed to, actively infected with, or recovered from COVID-19. The repertoires were released in a freely available public database meant as a resource for research on the immune response to SARS-CoV-2. The material from the prospective study consisted of cDNA or gDNA derived from T cells, B-cell-depleted T cells, or PBMCs. Results and caveats for the whole study, not just this receptor: Clinical and demographic metadata were provided uncurated, with the amount varying by source and participant.

Counted from cysteine to phenylalanine, this CDR3 has 12 amino acids. Only the CDR3 portion is preserved as DNA: 36 bases, with reading frame beginning at the first base. V was cut back by 4 bases and J by 2 bases, leaving a gap of 6 bases between them. Sequences SGHRS (CDR1) and YFSETQ (CDR2) are obtained from the germline V gene. TCRbeta CDR3 regions were amplified from genomic DNA by means of the immunoSEQ Assay, a bias-controlled multiplex PCR. The original methods were these. The number of nucleated cells in each sample was estimated by amplification of reference gene primers within the assay. Sequence reads were collapsed and filtered to measure the absolute abundance of every unique TCRbeta CDR3 rearrangement. For each sample, productive Simpson clonality was calculated as the square root of Simpson's diversity index across productive rearrangements. In its TCRdb copy, this immuneACCESS table keeps in-frame sequences only and misses some clones. Where compared with another copy, unresolved V genes explain less than half of these, and the others have no known cause. The DNA gave D and trimming, while V, J and clone size come from that table. The sample profile shows 99,000 or so clones; about 82% of them were found once. The top ten clones comprise 10% to 15% of the sample.

Collaborating institutions collected whole blood in K2EDTA tubes following their own protocols. Collaborator samples were shipped for TCRbeta analysis as frozen whole blood, isolated PBMCs, or DNA extracted from either sample type. Recombination connected TRBV5-1 to TRBJ1-2; possibly the D gene is TRBD1, per 5 matching bases. This receptor was identified in a woman aged 55-70 years in a cohort sampled during active or convalescent COVID-19. Sequenced: peripheral blood. The DNA reads TGCGCCAGCAGCCCAGGGAACTATGGCTACACCTTC. The translation is CASSPGNYGYTF. With all but the CDR3 taken from the reference TRBV5-1 and TRBJ1-2 genes, the full variable domain is: KAGVTQTPRYLIKTRGQQVTLSCSPISGHRSVSWYQQTPGQGLQFLFEYFSETQRNKGNFPGRFSGRQFSNSRSEMNVSTLELGDSALYLCASSPGNYGYTFGSGTRLTVV.